A selection of T cell receptor beta chains follows, all from one sample in a study of blood T cell repertoires in COVID-19. Generated by immunoSEQ multiplex PCR, the TCRdb table keeps only in-frame clones and is missing some. The sample includes some 110,000 clones, 86% of them seen just once. Sample: peripheral blood. The source of these receptors is a man aged 40-49 years with acute or convalescent COVID-19. Each CDR3 is given with its conserved first and last residue. The D gene is left open where the match is weak. The size field is filled for only some rows; it gives once, few, many or a size class.

D gene	J gene	V gene	clone size	CDR3 DNA	CDR3 protein
TRBD2	TRBJ2-7	TRBV7-2	-	TGTGCCAGCAGCTTAGGGACTAGCGGGGGCACCTACGAGCAGTACTTC	CASSLGTSGGTYEQYF
TRBD2	TRBJ2-5	TRBV2	-	TGTGCCAGCAAAAATAGCGGGGGCCTCCAAGAGACCCAGTACTTC	CASKNSGGLQETQYF
-	TRBJ1-2	TRBV10-3	-	TGTGCCATCAGAACCGGGACAATGGGCTACACCTTC	CAIRTGTMGYTF
-	TRBJ1-5	TRBV19	-	TGTGCCAGTAGTATAGCCCCACTTTGGGCAGGGCGGGGTGAGCCCCAGCATTTT	CASSIAPLWAGRGEPQHF
TRBD2	TRBJ2-5	TRBV29-1	-	TGCAGCGTTGATACGACTAGCCTGATTGGGACCCAGTACTTC	CSVDTTSLIGTQYF
-	TRBJ1-2	TRBV7-3	once	TGTGCCAGCAGCTTTGTCTCCCTCAACTATGGCTACACCTTC	CASSFVSLNYGYTF
-	TRBJ1-6	TRBV18	once	TGTGCCAGCTCACCAGGGCCTCCAGATTCACCCCTCCACTTT	CASSPGPPDSPLHF
TRBD1	TRBJ2-5	TRBV2	-	TGTGCCAGCAGTGGGACAGGGGAATGGGAGACCCAGTACTTC	CASSGTGEWETQYF
-	TRBJ2-1	TRBV29-1	-	TGCAGCGTTGAAGCAGTGGCCTCCTACAATGAGCAGTTCTTC	CSVEAVASYNEQFF
TRBD1	TRBJ2-1	TRBV4-1	-	TGCGCCAGCAGCCCCCCTGGACAGGGGGTAAATGAGCAGTTCTTC	CASSPPGQGVNEQFF
TRBD1	TRBJ1-3	TRBV4-3	-	TGCGCCAGCAGTTCGAGACAGGGGACTGGAAACACCATATATTTT	CASSSRQGTGNTIYF
-	TRBJ2-6	TRBV5-4	-	TGTGCCAGCACAGGGGCTGGGGCCAACGTCCTGACTTTC	CASTGAGANVLTF
-	TRBJ1-3	TRBV21-1	-	TGTGCCAGCAGCATGCAAACAGGGCCCGGAAACACCATATATTTT	CASSMQTGPGNTIYF
TRBD1	TRBJ1-1	TRBV5-1	-	TGCGCCAGCAGCTTTGACTACAGGGGGCGGTCGAACACTGAAGCTTTCTTT	CASSFDYRGRSNTEAFF
TRBD1	TRBJ2-1	TRBV5-1	-	TGCGCCAGCCACAATCCGGGACAGGGGATTATTGAGCAGTTCTTC	CASHNPGQGIIEQFF
TRBD1	TRBJ2-3	TRBV25-1	-	TGTGCCAGCGCGTTACCCGGGACAGGGGTGGTAGATACGCAGTATTTT	CASALPGTGVVDTQYF
TRBD1	TRBJ1-5	TRBV6-5	-	TGTGCCCACGCCAGGGGGACAGCGAACAATCAGCCCCAGCATTTT	CAHARGTANNQPQHF
TRBD1	TRBJ1-4	TRBV10-3	-	TGTGCCATCAGTGAGAAGGGGACAGGGAATGAAAAACTGTTTTTT	CAISEKGTGNEKLFF
-	TRBJ1-1	TRBV6-5	-	TGTGCCAGCAGTTGGAGATTGAGAACTGAAGCTTTCTTT	CASSWRLRTEAFF
TRBD2	TRBJ2-7	TRBV2	-	TGTGCCAGCAGTGAATCATCGGGAGGGCAGTACTTC	CASSESSGGQYF
TRBD2	TRBJ2-1	TRBV7-2	-	TGTGCCAGCAGCTTAGCTAGCGGGGGAGGTTACAATGAGCAGTTCTTC	CASSLASGGGYNEQFF
-	TRBJ1-2	TRBV30	few	TGTGCCTGGAGCGTACCAGGTGGCTACACCTTC	CAWSVPGGYTF
TRBD2	TRBJ2-1	TRBV7-9	-	TGTGCCAGCAGCTTAGCTGGACTAGCGGAGTACAATGAGCAGTTCTTC	CASSLAGLAEYNEQFF
-	TRBJ2-1	TRBV11-3	-	TGTGCCAGCAGTTCCGGGACATACTACAATGAGCAGTTCTTC	CASSSGTYYNEQFF
TRBD2	TRBJ2-1	TRBV11-3	-	TGTGCCAGCAGCTCCACTAGCGGGGGCCACAATGAGCAGTTCTTC	CASSSTSGGHNEQFF
TRBD2	TRBJ2-1	TRBV5-4	-	TGTGCCAGCAGCCTCGCGGGAGCGGGACGTCCCCCGTACAATGAGCAGTTCTTC	CASSLAGAGRPPYNEQFF
-	TRBJ1-2	TRBV3-1/TRBV3-2	-	TGTGCCAGCAGCCAGCTCCAGGGGTTTGGTGTGGCTGGCTACACCTTC	CASSQLQGFGVAGYTF
TRBD1	TRBJ2-1	TRBV5-6	-	TGTGCCAGCAGCACAGGGGACCGTTCCTACAATGAGCAGTTCTTC	CASSTGDRSYNEQFF
-	TRBJ2-3	TRBV11-3	-	TGTGCCAGCAGCCTACTTCCGGGAAATACGCAGTATTTT	CASSLLPGNTQYF
TRBD1	TRBJ2-7	TRBV11-3	once	TGTGCCAGCAGCATCGGGACAGAAGGATACGAGCAGTACTTC	CASSIGTEGYEQYF
-	TRBJ2-2	TRBV15	-	TGTGCCACCAGCAGAGGTGGTCAGGGCTTTAGGGAGCTGTTTTTT	CATSRGGQGFRELFF
-	TRBJ1-6	TRBV30	-	TGTGCCTTCTCAGGGGAAGGGAGATCACCCCTCCACTTT	CAFSGEGRSPLHF
-	TRBJ1-1	TRBV6-5	-	TGTGCCAGCTCGCGGGGAAGTATCACTGAAGCTTTCTTT	CASSRGSITEAFF
TRBD1	TRBJ2-3	TRBV4-3	-	TGCGCCAGCAGCCAAAGACAGGGTGAAGGAGATACGCAGTATTTT	CASSQRQGEGDTQYF
-	TRBJ2-1	TRBV6-4	once	TGTGCCAGCAGTGAACTCCCGGGGAATGAGCAGTTCTTC	CASSELPGNEQFF
TRBD1	TRBJ2-7	TRBV18	-	TGTGCCAGCTCAACTAACGCCGGGACAGGCTCCTACGAGCAGTACTTC	CASSTNAGTGSYEQYF
-	TRBJ2-2	TRBV9	-	TGTGCCAGCAGCGAACGGGTTACCGGGGAGCTGTTTTTT	CASSERVTGELFF
TRBD2	TRBJ2-4	TRBV19	-	TGTGCCAGTAGTCTCCGGGACGGGGGGGCCAAAAACATTCAGTACTTC	CASSLRDGGAKNIQYF
TRBD2	TRBJ2-2	TRBV7-7	-	TGTGCCAGCACCCCCTTAGCGGGAGACAACACCGGGGAGCTGTTTTTT	CASTPLAGDNTGELFF
-	TRBJ1-5	TRBV20-1	-	TGCAGTGCAAGTCCGGTGGGAGCGGATCAGCCCCAGCATTTT	CSASPVGADQPQHF
-	TRBJ1-3	TRBV18	once	TGTGCCAGCTCACCCCAGGGTGGGAAATCTGGAAACACCATATATTTT	CASSPQGGKSGNTIYF
TRBD1	TRBJ2-7	TRBV24-1	once	TGTGCCACCAGTGACCCGGGACAGGGATACGAGCAGTACTTC	CATSDPGQGYEQYF
-	TRBJ2-7	TRBV18	many	TGTGCCAGCTCATCAGTGCAGGGGAACAAAGAGCAGTACTTC	CASSSVQGNKEQYF
-	TRBJ1-4	TRBV21-1	-	TGTGCCAGCAGCAAAGCACAGGGAGAGGAGAAGGAAAAACTGTTTTTT	CASSKAQGEEKEKLFF
-	TRBJ2-7	TRBV5-6	-	TGTGCCAGCAGCCCACAACCGATCTACGAGCAGTACTTC	CASSPQPIYEQYF
-	TRBJ2-1	TRBV10-3	-	TGTGCCATCAGTGTGGACTCCCGCCCTGAATTCTTC	CAISVDSRPEFF
-	TRBJ1-4	TRBV7-9	-	TGTGCCAGCAGCTCGCAGGGGTTTGCAACTAATGAAAAACTGTTTTTT	CASSSQGFATNEKLFF
-	TRBJ1-5	TRBV15	few	TGTGCCACCAGCAGAGATCCTGGCAATCAGCCCCAGCATTTT	CATSRDPGNQPQHF
-	TRBJ1-2	TRBV7-8	-	TGTGCCAGCAGCTTCCTCCCACAGGGCGACGGTGGCTACACCTTC	CASSFLPQGDGGYTF
-	TRBJ1-1	TRBV2	-	TGTGCCAGCAGTGGGGGGGGCACTGAAGCTTTCTTT	CASSGGGTEAFF
-	TRBJ1-5	TRBV24-1	-	TGTGCCACCAGTGGCGGGGGCAGGCCCCAGCATTTT	CATSGGGRPQHF